The source of this T cell receptor beta chain is a study of vaccination and CD4 T cells after COVID-19. On the study more broadly: The stimulus for the cells was overlapping spike peptides derived from SARS-CoV-2, HCoV-NL63, HCoV-OC43 and HCoV-229E.

The sample's treatment: approximately 11-day PBMC culture with coronavirus spike peptide pools or control peptides (ViraFEST assay). PBMC cultures, at approximately 2 million cells per well, received about 9.5 IU/ml IL-2 and about 9.2 ug/ml peptide pools. These CD4+ T cells came from approximately eleven-day cultures by negative selection. Note on this clonotype: The antigen is unknown.

Germline trimming cut 4 bases from V and 8 bases from J; bases unmatched to any gene: 7. This CDR3 region has 15 residues. Sequencing of DNA taken from cultured CD4+ T cells relied on the Oncomine TCR Beta short-read assay. Genomic DNA was drawn out of CD4+ T cells grown in culture. TCRdb re-derived calls from the PCR reads in MiXCR, one entry per CDR3 protein. The sample comprises about 20,000 distinct CDR3 sequences, around 38% of which are singletons, and about 28% rests with the top ten. Here the sequenced sample was CD4+ T cells from blood, cultured in vitro, taken before SARS-CoV-2 vaccination. This clonotype originated in a human donor who received a COVID-19 vaccine. The chain combines TRBV12-3 or TRBV12-4 with TRBJ1-6; 8 bases agree with TRBD1. The CDR3 reads CASSSRQGSYSPLHF. Written as DNA, the CDR3 is TGTGCCAGCAGTTCTCGACAGGGGAGTTATTCACCCCTCCACTTT.